This TCR beta chain was sequenced in a study of shared clonotypes between healthy human individuals. Study-level results: Around 5% of naive CD4 clonotypes were shared across four donors. On the whole, naive subsets had larger estimated richness than memory subsets had.

The germline V gene has CDR1 LNHDA and CDR2 SQIVND (reference sequence). The CDR3 runs to 11 residues. The V and J ends lost 3 bases and 6 bases respectively, with 6 bases between them. The protocol was immunoSEQ multiplex PCR, while the TCRdb copy is restricted to in-frame clones and leaves out a portion. This sample has 1,500,000 or so clones, with approximately 98.5% found just once. Notes on this clone: Its antigen remains unknown.

The donor cohort consisted entirely of Caucasian adults residing in Nashville, Tennessee. The chain joins TRBV19 to TRBJ2-7; no clear D gene. The TCR comes from a man younger than 40 in good health. Sample: naive CD4+ T cells sorted from blood. The subset here: CD45RA+ positively selected. The CDR3 protein is CASSIWGEQYF. The CDR3 region has the DNA TGTGCCAGTAGTATTTGGGGCGAGCAGTACTTC.